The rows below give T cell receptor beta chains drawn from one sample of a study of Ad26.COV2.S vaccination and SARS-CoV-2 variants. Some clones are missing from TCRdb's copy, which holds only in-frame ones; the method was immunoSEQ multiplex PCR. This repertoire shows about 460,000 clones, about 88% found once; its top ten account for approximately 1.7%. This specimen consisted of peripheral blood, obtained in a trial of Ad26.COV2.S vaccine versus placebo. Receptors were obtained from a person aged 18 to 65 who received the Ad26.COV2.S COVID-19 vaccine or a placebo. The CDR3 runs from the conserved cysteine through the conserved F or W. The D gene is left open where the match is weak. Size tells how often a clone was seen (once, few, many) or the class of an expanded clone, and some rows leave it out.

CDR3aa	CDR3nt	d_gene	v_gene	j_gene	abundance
CASSFGLVDEQYF	TGTGCCAGCAGCTTCGGACTAGTCGACGAGCAGTACTTC	TRBD2	TRBV11-1	TRBJ2-7	NA
CASSQSGSTAETQYF	TGTGCCAGCAGTCAATCCGGGAGTACCGCAGAGACCCAGTACTTC	NA	TRBV7-2	TRBJ2-5	NA
CASSQVGAGGTYEQYF	TGTGCCAGCAGCCAAGTTGGGGCGGGAGGGACATACGAGCAGTACTTC	TRBD2	TRBV3-1/TRBV3-2	TRBJ2-7	NA
CSAREVDTQYF	TGCAGTGCTAGAGAGGTAGATACGCAGTATTTT	NA	TRBV20-1	TRBJ2-3	NA
CASRQMSGTGELFF	TGTGCCAGCAGGCAGATGTCGGGGACCGGGGAGCTGTTTTTT	NA	TRBV11-2	TRBJ2-2	NA
CASSLVSGKGDYEQYF	TGTGCCAGCAGCTTAGTTTCAGGGAAGGGGGATTACGAGCAGTACTTC	NA	TRBV11-2	TRBJ2-7	NA
CASSQDRTDSYEQYF	TGTGCCAGCAGCCAAGACCGGACAGATTCCTACGAGCAGTACTTC	NA	TRBV4-2	TRBJ2-7	once
CATSRDRGGASYGYTF	TGTGCCACCAGCAGAGATCGAGGGGGCGCATCATATGGCTACACCTTC	TRBD1	TRBV15	TRBJ1-2	NA
CASSSDRVGYTEAFF	TGTGCCAGCAGTTCCGACAGGGTCGGGTACACTGAAGCTTTCTTT	TRBD1	TRBV6-2/TRBV6-3	TRBJ1-1	NA
CASSPGTVDYTEAFF	TGTGCCAGCTCACCAGGTACGGTGGATTACACTGAAGCTTTCTTT	NA	TRBV18	TRBJ1-1	NA
CASSPGQGVNEQYF	TGTGCCAGCAGCCCGGGACAGGGCGTAAACGAGCAGTACTTC	TRBD1	TRBV6-6	TRBJ2-7	NA
CASSFALPSTDTQYF	TGTGCCAGCAGCTTCGCGTTACCCAGCACAGATACGCAGTATTTT	NA	TRBV7-9	TRBJ2-3	NA
CASWRRMNTEAFF	TGTGCCAGCTGGAGGCGCATGAACACTGAAGCTTTCTTT	NA	TRBV5-8	TRBJ1-1	NA
CASSFQGNEKLFF	TGTGCCAGTAGTTTCCAGGGGAATGAAAAACTGTTTTTT	NA	TRBV19	TRBJ1-4	NA
CASSPWTSGSPEQYF	TGTGCCAGCAGCCCCTGGACTAGCGGGAGCCCCGAGCAGTACTTC	TRBD2	TRBV14	TRBJ2-7	NA
CASSFATGSQPQHF	TGTGCCAGCAGTTTTGCGACAGGGTCCCAGCCCCAGCATTTT	TRBD1	TRBV27	TRBJ1-5	many
CASSKGPGGANTGELFF	TGTGCCAGCAGCAAAGGACCGGGGGGGGCGAACACCGGGGAGCTGTTTTTT	TRBD2	TRBV5-4	TRBJ2-2	NA
CASSPGLTGSGELFF	TGTGCCAGCTCACCCGGGCTCACAGGGTCCGGGGAGCTGTTTTTT	NA	TRBV18	TRBJ2-2	NA